This T cell receptor (beta chain) was recovered during a study of shared T cell receptors in the human thymus. Repertoires were generated with immunoSEQ multiplex PCR, while TCRdb's copy carries only in-frame clones and drops some. The sample holds over 650,000 clones, over 75% seen once. V dropped 5 bases and J dropped 0; count of bases not matched to a gene: 6. The V gene's germline CDR1 is LNHDA and CDR2 SQIVND (reference sequence). This CDR3 is 17 amino acids long. This same sample was also part of a study on human thymus T cells. That investigation notes: Donors were healthy Finnish babies undergoing corrective operations for congenital heart defects. Resections from corrective heart surgery supplied the thymus tissue. Repertoires sampled from thymus and blood appeared biased in V and J gene usage.

This sequence was found in a boy younger than two with a congenital heart defect. The specimen sequenced was thymocytes. The gene calls are TRBV19 and TRBJ2-3, with 12 nucleotides matching TRBD2. The CDR3 protein is CASSLRTSGTSTDTQYF. The CDR3 DNA is TGTGCCAGTAGTTTACGGACTAGCGGGACTAGCACAGATACGCAGTATTTT.